This T cell receptor (beta chain) was captured in a study of identical twins. Regarding the study as a whole: The study reached conclusions through statistical analysis that was cross-sectional, not following the same donors.

This clonotype has at least ten counts. Its specificity is not known. TCRdb reprocessed the 5' RACE reads via MiXCR and lists one record per CDR3 protein. The table has under 900,000 distinct CDR3 sequences, around an eighth seen once. J gave up 4 bases and V 5 bases, and 2 bases lay outside the gene matches. Germline CDR1 and CDR2: SQVTM and ANQGSEA. The CDR3 is 13 residues long. These data also formed part of another study, on yellow fever vaccine responses in identical twins.

The chain carries TRBV29-1 and TRBJ2-2, with TRBD2 matching 9 bases. Sequencing input: PBMCs. The TCR originated in a woman younger than 35 in good health. DNA of the CDR3: TGCAGCGTTCTAGCGGGATCCACCGGGGAGCTGTTTTTT. Translated: CSVLAGSTGELFF.